This TCR beta chain is drawn from a study of blood T cells in healthy people across ages. Aged roughly 6 to 95, donors were systemically healthy Caucasians from Russia. Extracted total RNA amounted to at least 5.5 micrograms for each sample. Sample-barcoded 5' priming and a J-beta primer mix drove a second PCR of about 6 to 12 cycles. MiXCR, applied by TCRdb to the 5' RACE reads, yields one record per CDR3 protein. The sample yields 710,000 or so distinct CDR3 sequences, about 20% seen once. The germline gives CDR1 SGHVS, CDR2 FNYEAQ. V shed 5 bases and J 1 base; nucleotides not matched to a gene: 6. The CDR3 has 15 residues. General observations from the study: From one million sequenced T cells, diversity estimates were lower bounds. Significant beta diversity loss was already apparent by age 40, declining roughly linearly.

This clonotype has more than one count but fewer than ten. Antigen specificity is unknown. Sequenced input: blood. The TCR was taken from a man aged 70-80 years in good health. The chain carries TRBV7-6 and TRBJ2-5; 8 bases map to TRBD1. Here the CDR3 DNA reads TGTGCCAGCAGCCGTGAAGGACAGGGCCAAGAGACCCAGTACTTC. This sequence encodes CASSREGQGQETQYF.